One sample yielded the 18 T cell receptor beta chains listed below, sequenced in a study of T cells expressing NK-cell markers (dated by TCRdb to the early 2020s). The protocol used for the library was 5' RACE. Sequencing was performed on an Illumina HiSeq 2000. After reprocessing by TCRdb, each CDR3 protein sequence is one entry, and no DNA is given. The sample has hundreds of thousands of distinct CDR3 sequences on record. The ten largest clones represent over 4% of the sample. Specimen: blood T cells: a sorted CD56 or NKG2C T cell subset, CD4+ or CD8+ T cells, or bulk PBMC T cells (not recorded which). The receptors here all came from a man between 18 and 69 years old in good health.

This chain connects TRBV29-1 to TRBJ1-2; checking the TCRdb D call of TRBD1 is not possible without DNA. Germline CDR1 is SQVTM and CDR2 is ANQGSEA. The CDR3 totals 14 residues. CDR3 sequence: CSVDVQGGPYGYTF.

This chain uses TRBV3-1 with TRBJ2-1. In germline, CDR1 is LGHDT, CDR2 YNNKEL (reference sequence). The CDR3 totals 12 residues. The CDR3 here is CASSQLGREQFF.

The chain links TRBV28 to TRBJ2-7; there is no DNA to check the TCRdb D call of TRBD1. The CDR3 length is 13 residues. CDR1 and CDR2 (germline): MDHEN, SYDVKM. CDR3: CASSSGQLYEQYF.

The chain employs TRBV20-1 and TRBJ2-1; the D gene TCRdb calls, TRBD2, cannot be checked with no DNA. This CDR3 contains 15 residues. CDR1 is DFQATT, CDR2 SNEGSKA, per germline (reference sequence). Here the CDR3 reads CSVPTRGSSYNEQFF.

This chain joins TRBV4-1 and TRBJ2-2; the TRBD1 assignment by TCRdb is unverifiable without DNA. Germline CDR1 is MGHRA and CDR2 is YSYEKL. The CDR3 contains 16 residues. The CDR3 spells CASSQGRGGRTGELFF.

The chain links TRBV20-1 to TRBJ1-6; there is no DNA to check the TCRdb D call of TRBD1. This CDR3 is 14 amino acids long. Germline V gives CDR1 DFQATT, CDR2 SNEGSKA (reference sequence). The CDR3 here is CSAKRDRVDSPLHF.

This chain links TRBV5-6 with TRBJ2-3; with no DNA, the TCRdb D assignment of TRBD2 cannot be verified. Germline V gives CDR1 SGHDT, CDR2 YYEEEE. This CDR3 spans 17 amino acids. CDR3 loop: CASSLGEQGGRTDTQYF. The whole variable domain, filled in from reference TRBV5-6 and TRBJ2-3, reads DAGVTQSPTHLIKTRGQQVTLRCSPKSGHDTVSWYQQALGQGPQFIFQYYEEEERQRGNFPDRFSGHQFPNYSSELNVNALLLGDSALYLCASSLGEQGGRTDTQYFGPGTRLTVL.

J is TRBJ2-2 and V is TRBV5-1; the D gene TCRdb calls, TRBD2, cannot be checked with no DNA. The germline gives CDR1 SGHRS, CDR2 YFSETQ. The CDR3 has 16 amino acids. The CDR3 sequence: CASSSNRLAGQKELFF.

The chain has TRBV6-1 and TRBJ2-6; TCRdb returns TRBD1, unconfirmable since there is no DNA. Germline CDR1 reads MNHNS; CDR2 reads SASEGT. CDR3 length: 16 amino acids. The CDR3 region is CASSRQGRSGANVLTF.

V usage is TRBV25-1 and J usage is TRBJ2-4. The CDR3 length is 13 residues. Germline lookup yields CDR1 MGHDK and CDR2 SYGVNS. The CDR3 protein is CASSGWEEDIQYF. The variable domain in full, with the rest retrieved from reference TRBV25-1 and TRBJ2-4, is EADIYQTPRYLVIGTGKKITLECSQTMGHDKMYWYQQDPGMELHLIHYSYGVNSTEKGDLSSESTVSRIRTEHFPLTLESARPSHTSQYLCASSGWEEDIQYFGAGTRLSVL.

The V call is TRBV20-1, the J call TRBJ1-3; TCRdb's assignment of TRBD1 cannot be checked, as there is no DNA. Germline V lookup: CDR1 DFQATT, CDR2 SNEGSKA (reference sequence). The length of the CDR3 is 15 residues. The CDR3 is CSARATGTAGNTIYF.

The chain recombines TRBV12-3 or TRBV12-4 with TRBJ2-7; the D call from TCRdb, TRBD1, cannot be confirmed without DNA. CDR3 length: 15 amino acids. The CDR3 region is CASKGQGLGSYEQYF.

J is TRBJ1-2 and V is TRBV20-1; the TCRdb D gene call, TRBD1, has no DNA to confirm it. The CDR3 contains 15 residues. Looked up from germline, CDR1 is DFQATT and CDR2 is SNEGSKA (reference sequence). CDR3 loop: CSARARQGTSYGYTF.

The CDR3 sequence: CASSSRDGWNYGYTF. This rearrangement joins TRBV12-3 or TRBV12-4 to TRBJ1-2. This CDR3 region has 15 residues.

The chain joins TRBV27 to TRBJ1-2; TCRdb's D call of TRBD1 is untestable without DNA. CDR3 size: 14 residues. CDR1 and CDR2 from the germline V gene are MNHEY and SMNVEV (reference sequence). The CDR3 loop reads CASSLVGTGTGYTF.

The gene calls are TRBV5-1 and TRBJ2-5; the D call from TCRdb, TRBD2, cannot be confirmed without DNA. CDR3 size: 14 residues. From germline, CDR1 is SGHRS and CDR2 YFSETQ. The CDR3 here is CASSLGRRQETQYF.

This chain links TRBV7-2 with TRBJ2-2; TCRdb reports TRBD1, a call that lacks DNA to check it against. Looked up from germline, CDR1 is SGHTA and CDR2 is FQGNSA. This CDR3 contains 15 residues. This chain's CDR3 is CASSLRGGKTGELFF.

V usage is TRBV11-1 and J usage is TRBJ1-5; the TCRdb call, TRBD1, lacks DNA for checking. The germline V gene has CDR1 SGHAT and CDR2 FQDESV (reference sequence). The CDR3 extends over 18 amino acids. Here the CDR3 reads CASSLYGGTGNSNQPQHF.